This T cell receptor (beta chain) was obtained from a study of blood T cell repertoires in COVID-19. Original methodology: How many nucleated cells were present was estimated from reference gene primer amplification. Repertoires were generated with immunoSEQ multiplex PCR, while TCRdb's copy carries only in-frame clones and drops some. V and J calls and clone size are as listed in that table; D and trimming were resolved from the DNA. The repertoire holds approximately 230,000 clones, about 87% seen once, with 6% to 6.5% in the top ten. After removal of 5 bases from V and 8 bases from J, the junction contained 12 bases not matched to a gene. Germline CDR1 and CDR2: MRHNA and SNTAGT. The CDR3 covers 16 residues.

This TCR was sampled from a woman aged 30 to 39 with COVID-19, enrolled during active disease. The material sequenced was peripheral blood. The chain carries TRBV6-4 and TRBJ2-1; 10 bases match TRBD2. CDR3 coding DNA: TGTGCCAGCAGTTCCGAGCCGGCTAGCGGGGGCGATGAGCAGTTCTTC. Its protein product is CASSSEPASGGDEQFF.